These T cell receptor beta chains were read from a single sample in a study of response to subunit inactivated influenza vaccine. TCRdb re-called the RT-PCR reads with MiXCR, one entry per CDR3 protein. The repertoire consists of about 500,000 distinct CDR3 sequences, with 15% to 20% occurring once and the leading ten covering 3%. The input for sequencing was CD4+ T cells sorted from PBMCs, taken less than 30 months after vaccination. The receptors were gathered from a man between 50 and 75 years old who received an inactivated influenza vaccine. CDR3s include the opening cysteine and the closing phenylalanine or tryptophan. Each record gives: V gene, CDR3 protein.

v_gene: TRBV20-1
CDR3aa: CSARLAGGGEQYF

v_gene: TRBV28
CDR3aa: CASSLGTGPIGTKYF

v_gene: TRBV19
CDR3aa: CASKSLGQETQYF

v_gene: TRBV28
CDR3aa: CASSPTRQRDGGYEQYF

v_gene: TRBV7-8
CDR3aa: CASTPTGIPDTQYF

v_gene: TRBV10-3
CDR3aa: CAISEGAGYNEQFF

v_gene: TRBV4-2
CDR3aa: CASSQESGIGSYEQYF

v_gene: TRBV4-2
CDR3aa: CASSRGNRDEKLFF

v_gene: TRBV7-8
CDR3aa: CASSLGGGAAYEQYF

v_gene: TRBV12-3/TRBV12-4
CDR3aa: CASSTGGTVNSPLHF

v_gene: TRBV7-7
CDR3aa: CASSSLAGPYNEQFF

v_gene: TRBV2
CDR3aa: CASSATHANTGELFF

v_gene: TRBV12-3/TRBV12-4
CDR3aa: CASSLGVLADTQYF

v_gene: TRBV20-1
CDR3aa: CSATFPGRRANYGYTF

v_gene: TRBV7-2
CDR3aa: CASGTGPNQPQHF

v_gene: TRBV10-3
CDR3aa: CAISGGVSYEQYF

v_gene: TRBV5-1
CDR3aa: CASGRTGSGTDTQYF

v_gene: TRBV20-1
CDR3aa: CSAGSLAGGFEQYF

v_gene: TRBV20-1
CDR3aa: CSASLRGGPSDTQYF

v_gene: TRBV7-2
CDR3aa: CASSLGLEGGTQHF

v_gene: TRBV3-1
CDR3aa: CASSRAGTPEGEQYF

v_gene: TRBV4-2
CDR3aa: CASSQADGSNYGYTF

v_gene: TRBV20-1
CDR3aa: CSASLGSSGANVLTF

v_gene: TRBV2
CDR3aa: CASTAPHNTDTQYF

v_gene: TRBV3-1
CDR3aa: CASSQEQLSYEQYF

v_gene: TRBV7-9
CDR3aa: CASISDRESGNTIYF

v_gene: TRBV12-3/TRBV12-4
CDR3aa: CASRKTGGTDTQYF

v_gene: TRBV11-3
CDR3aa: CASSLVPETGGRGGELFF

v_gene: TRBV6-1
CDR3aa: CASSLDRGRGNQPQHF

v_gene: TRBV18
CDR3aa: CASSPSGGGEKLFF

v_gene: TRBV5-1
CDR3aa: CASSLGRGRTNEKLFF

v_gene: TRBV29-1
CDR3aa: CSVGGGRGTGELFF

v_gene: TRBV4-1
CDR3aa: CASSHRNSETQYF

v_gene: TRBV7-2
CDR3aa: CASSKDSEQFF

v_gene: TRBV5-1
CDR3aa: CASSLADIGATDTQYF

v_gene: TRBV4-3
CDR3aa: CASSQSLGLAGGELFF

v_gene: TRBV5-1
CDR3aa: CASSLEGGSAAEQFF

v_gene: TRBV20-1
CDR3aa: CSARAVGGPDTQYF

v_gene: TRBV7-2
CDR3aa: CASSTRRGQPQHF

v_gene: TRBV20-1
CDR3aa: CSGVGAGREETQYF

v_gene: TRBV7-2
CDR3aa: CASSLDTLLEQYF

v_gene: TRBV27
CDR3aa: CASRWGTHTDTQYF

v_gene: TRBV18
CDR3aa: CASSPRSGHQETQYF

v_gene: TRBV20-1
CDR3aa: CSARGSGKRPDTQYF

v_gene: TRBV12-3/TRBV12-4
CDR3aa: CASSLTGEKLFF

v_gene: TRBV29-1
CDR3aa: CSASSGGGTEAFF

v_gene: TRBV10-3
CDR3aa: CAISEDRAPTNTGELFF

v_gene: TRBV20-1
CDR3aa: CSAREGASDNEQFF

v_gene: TRBV30
CDR3aa: CAWSVPGGHNEQFF

v_gene: TRBV19
CDR3aa: CASSIRGRLTSGDEQFF

v_gene: TRBV12-3/TRBV12-4
CDR3aa: CASSPRGNSPLHF

v_gene: TRBV4-1
CDR3aa: CASSQGSRLLSGELFF

v_gene: TRBV20-1
CDR3aa: CSAEGEGTDTQYF

v_gene: TRBV12-5
CDR3aa: CASGLSRTSYNEQFF

v_gene: TRBV3-1
CDR3aa: CASSLTWTDSYEQYF